This T cell receptor beta chain derives from a study of cytomegalovirus exposure and HLA in healthy donors. Whole-study context: The approximately 670 first-cohort repertoires and the approximately 110 validation repertoires shared the same platform, a later analysis reported.

The table came from immunoSEQ multiplex PCR; TCRdb's copy has only in-frame clones and leaves some out. Here the sample spans around 66,000 clones, 95% to 98% being singletons. Study outcomes and limitations: Cytomegalovirus-associated status was assigned to some 160 TCR beta chains.

The ends were cut back, 1 base at V and 0 bases at J, with 13 bases in the middle. Germline values: CDR1 SQVTM, CDR2 ANQGSEA. CDR3 length equals 16 residues. As for this clone: Its specificity is unknown.

The TCR comes from a woman aged 18-29 years in good health and CMV-seropositive. The rearrangement joins TRBV29-1 to TRBJ2-4, with unresolved D. Input material: PBMCs. The CDR3, as DNA: TGCAGCGTTGAAGTGACGGAGAGAATAGCCAAAAACATTCAGTACTTC. It is translated as CSVEVTERIAKNIQYF.